A selection of T cell receptor beta chains follows, all from one sample in a study of blood T cell repertoires in COVID-19. The table came from immunoSEQ multiplex PCR; TCRdb's copy has only in-frame clones and leaves some out. The table has some 120,000 clones, roughly 81% seen once. The sample consisted of peripheral blood. Every receptor here comes from a man aged 40-49 years with acute or convalescent COVID-19. The CDR3 runs from the conserved cysteine through the conserved F or W. Each record gives: V gene, D gene, J gene, clone size, CDR3 DNA, CDR3 protein. A D gene is named only where the DNA matches it firmly. Only part of the rows carry a size: once, few, many, or a class if the clone is expanded.

V gene: TRBV11-2; D gene: .; J gene: TRBJ1-6; clone size: .; CDR3 DNA: TGTGCCAGCAGCCCCACTGGGAGGTCGGGTTCACCCCTCCACTTT; CDR3 protein: CASSPTGRSGSPLHF
V gene: TRBV5-1; D gene: TRBD1; J gene: TRBJ2-3; clone size: .; CDR3 DNA: TGCGCCAGCAGCACCAGGGGGCGCCCCGGGGGAGCAGATACGCAGTATTTT; CDR3 protein: CASSTRGRPGGADTQYF
V gene: TRBV15; D gene: .; J gene: TRBJ2-1; clone size: few; CDR3 DNA: TGTGCCACCAGCTCTCGAGCAGGTCTGGGGAGGTCCAATGAGCAGTTCTTC; CDR3 protein: CATSSRAGLGRSNEQFF
V gene: TRBV4-2; D gene: TRBD2; J gene: TRBJ2-5; clone size: .; CDR3 DNA: TGTGCCAGCAGCCAAGAGACTAGCGGGGGTGAGACCCAGTACTTC; CDR3 protein: CASSQETSGGETQYF
V gene: TRBV6-4; D gene: .; J gene: TRBJ1-2; clone size: .; CDR3 DNA: TGTGCCAGCAGTGCGCGTAACGGGGATCCTATCTATGGCTACACCTTC; CDR3 protein: CASSARNGDPIYGYTF
V gene: TRBV7-9; D gene: TRBD2; J gene: TRBJ2-5; clone size: .; CDR3 DNA: TGTGCCAGCAGTCGTCAACAGGCAGGTACAGGACTAGCCAGGGAGACCCAGTACTTC; CDR3 protein: CASSRQQAGTGLARETQYF
V gene: TRBV18; D gene: TRBD2; J gene: TRBJ2-1; clone size: .; CDR3 DNA: TGTGCCAGCTCACCCCTCCTGACTAGCGGGGGCCCCAATGAGCAGTTCTTC; CDR3 protein: CASSPLLTSGGPNEQFF
V gene: TRBV19; D gene: .; J gene: TRBJ2-1; clone size: few; CDR3 DNA: TGTGCCAGTAGTATAGAAGGGGCTAGTTTTGTGGATGAGCAGTTCTTC; CDR3 protein: CASSIEGASFVDEQFF
V gene: TRBV19; D gene: .; J gene: TRBJ1-5; clone size: few; CDR3 DNA: TGTGCCAGTAGTATTCGGGGGGAAAGTCAGCCCCAGCATTTT; CDR3 protein: CASSIRGESQPQHF
V gene: TRBV6-5; D gene: TRBD2; J gene: TRBJ2-5; clone size: .; CDR3 DNA: TGTGCCAGCAGCCGACTAGCGGGAGGACAAGAGACCCAGTACTTC; CDR3 protein: CASSRLAGGQETQYF
V gene: TRBV5-4; D gene: TRBD2; J gene: TRBJ2-1; clone size: .; CDR3 DNA: TGTGCCAGCAGCTCCTTAGCGGGGGGGCCGGGTGAGCAGTTCTTC; CDR3 protein: CASSSLAGGPGEQFF